These 22 T cell receptor beta chains originate from one sample sequenced in a study of T-cell memory formation after mild COVID-19. A single record per CDR3 protein comes from TCRdb applying MiXCR to the 5' RACE reads. The sample includes about 150,000 distinct CDR3 sequences, approximately 13% of them seen just once. The sequencing input was PBMCs or a T cell subset sorted from them (not recorded which). These receptors all come from a man aged 18 to 30 who had mild COVID-19 (a few samples of this study predate the infection). Cell type and time point are not known.

The chain recombines TRBV25-1 with TRBJ2-3; D unresolved. Trimming shortened V by 7 bases and J by 0 bases, and 11 bases separated the two germline ends. Germline V CDR1 and CDR2: MGHDK, SYGVNS. CDR3 size: 14 residues. The CDR3 nucleotides read TGTGCCAGCAAGATCGGTGGGAGCACAGATACGCAGTATTTT. Translation: CASKIGGSTDTQYF.

This clonotype appeared a few times. The chain links TRBV12-3 or TRBV12-4 to TRBJ2-5, with no clear D. The CDR3 sequence is 13 residues long. V lost 7 bases, J lost 0 bases, and 9 bases lay in between. In DNA form, the CDR3 reads TGTGCCAGCACCCGGCAGAACCAAGAGACCCAGTACTTC. Residues: CASTRQNQETQYF.

The chain carries TRBV5-6 and TRBJ1-2; a weak D match, TRBD1 (6 bases). V lost 6 bases and J lost 2, with 11 bases in between. Germline V gives CDR1 SGHDT, CDR2 YYEEEE. CDR3 length: 13 amino acids. CDR3 residues: CASISQGNYGYTF. The DNA for the CDR3 is TGTGCCAGCATTTCTCAGGGGAACTATGGCTACACCTTC. Full variable domain (outside the CDR3, taken from reference TRBV5-6 and TRBJ1-2): DAGVTQSPTHLIKTRGQQVTLRCSPKSGHDTVSWYQQALGQGPQFIFQYYEEEERQRGNFPDRFSGHQFPNYSSELNVNALLLGDSALYLCASISQGNYGYTFGSGTRLTVV.

In its sample, this clonotype was seen many times. The gene calls are TRBV7-8 and TRBJ2-1; 7 bases align to TRBD1. Trimming took 5 bases from V and 3 from J; bases not matched to a gene: 7. Germline CDR1 reads SGHVS; CDR2 reads FQNEAQ. The CDR3 runs 15 residues. The CDR3 DNA follows: TGTGCCAGCAGCGTCATGACAGGGAGCTACAATGAGCAGTTCTTC. Its translation: CASSVMTGSYNEQFF.

The chain couples TRBV6-2 or TRBV6-3 to TRBJ1-4; tentatively, D is TRBD1 (6 bases). The V gene lost 7 bases and the J gene lost 7 bases, with 16 bases spanning the gap. Germline CDR1 is MNHEY and CDR2 is SVGEGT. The CDR3 is 14 residues long. The CDR3 bases are TGTGCCAGCAACTGGGGGGGCTGGAGTGAAAAACTGTTTTTT. Residues: CASNWGGWSEKLFF.

The genes are TRBV4-3 and TRBJ1-1; D is possibly TRBD1 (6 bases). Per germline, CDR1 LGHNA and CDR2 YSLEER. V was shortened by 0 bases and J by 1 base, with 9 bases between the two germline ends. CDR3 size: 15 residues. The CDR3 DNA reads TGCGCCAGCAGCCAAGATCTAGGGGGGAACACTGAAGCTTTCTTT. Its protein is CASSQDLGGNTEAFF.

This clonotype has a handful of counts. The rearrangement uses TRBV2 and TRBJ1-1; no definite D call. V lost 6 bases and J 3 bases, leaving 14 bases between the germline ends. The CDR3 runs to 14 residues. The germline CDR1 and CDR2 sequences are SNHLY and FYNNEI. In nucleotides, the CDR3 is TGTGCCAGCAGCGGAGGAGGTAGGGACACTGAAGCTTTCTTT. Its translation is CASSGGGRDTEAFF.

This clonotype has at least ten counts. Likely a read error: the CDR3 ends without its conserved phenylalanine or tryptophan. The DNA is omitted, as the CDR3 cannot be located on it reliably, and the CDR3 follows TCRdb's listing. The chain couples TRBV29-1 to TRBJ1-2. The V gene's germline CDR1 is SQVTM and CDR2 ANQGSEA. The length of the CDR3 is 10 amino acids, counting both ends. The CDR3 region is CSVDSRDFLS.

The chain has TRBV10-3 and TRBJ2-1; D gene ambiguous. Germline values: CDR1 ENHRY, CDR2 SYGVKD. Trimming left V 2 bases short and J 3 bases short, with 8 bases between. This CDR3 region has 14 residues. The CDR3 coding sequence is TGTGCCATCAGTGAGGCAGAAAGCTACAATGAGCAGTTCTTC. Translation gives CAISEAESYNEQFF.

The rearrangement joins TRBV20-1 to TRBJ1-1, with 10 bases lining up with TRBD1. The germline V gene has CDR1 DFQATT and CDR2 SNEGSKA (reference sequence). The CDR3 runs to 14 residues. The V segment lost 6 bases and the J segment 1 base; nucleotides outside the gene matches: 5. The DNA of the CDR3 is TGCAGTGCAAGGACAGGGGGTCCGAACACTGAAGCTTTCTTT. As protein: CSARTGGPNTEAFF.

Only a few counts were recorded for this clonotype. The chain employs TRBV6-5 and TRBJ2-5, with 7 bases aligning to TRBD1. V lost 2 bases and J lost 5; bases outside the gene matches: 8. Germline values: CDR1 MNHEY, CDR2 SVGAGI. This CDR3 comprises 15 residues. DNA for the CDR3: TGTGCCAGCAGTTACCGGGACAGCCTCCGGGAGACCCAGTACTTC. Amino acids: CASSYRDSLRETQYF.

This clonotype was counted once. The chain couples TRBV5-1 to TRBJ2-5; a weak D match, TRBD2 (5 bases). V lost 0 bases to trimming and J lost 5 bases, with 14 bases between them. This CDR3 is 15 amino acids long. CDR1 and CDR2 from the germline V gene are SGHRS and YFSETQ. CDR3 bases: TGCGCCAGCAGCTTGGTGGCGGGCCGCGACGAGACCCAGTACTTC. Residues: CASSLVAGRDETQYF.

This clonotype was found many times. The V call is TRBV5-1, the J call TRBJ2-5; 7 bases fit TRBD2. J gave up 3 bases and V 0 bases, and 5 bases lay outside the gene matches. The CDR3 extends over 15 amino acids. Germline CDR1 SGHRS, CDR2 YFSETQ. Written as DNA, the CDR3 is TGCGCCAGCAGCTTGGAGGGTCTAGCGGAAGAGACCCAGTACTTC. Translation: CASSLEGLAEETQYF.

This clonotype was observed a handful of times. V usage is TRBV11-2 and J usage is TRBJ2-5; TRBD1 or TRBD2 may be the D gene (6 bases each). There are 18 residues in the CDR3. Trimming took 5 bases from V and 0 from J, leaving 22 bases between them. CDR1 and CDR2 (germline): SGHAT, FQNNGV. CDR3 protein: CASSPGARAQPYQETQYF. The CDR3 DNA follows: TGTGCCAGCAGCCCGGGGGCGCGAGCCCAGCCATACCAAGAGACCCAGTACTTC.

This clonotype was seen a few times. CDR3 nucleotides: TGTGCCAGCTCACCATCGGAGTCTGGGGCCAACGTCCTGACTTTC. Its protein product is CASSPSESGANVLTF. This chain joins TRBV18 and TRBJ2-6, with D unresolved. CDR1 and CDR2 (germline): KGHSH, LQKENI. V lost 2 bases and J lost 1, with 6 bases in between. This CDR3 region has 15 residues.

The genes are TRBV11-2 and TRBJ2-1; D gene ambiguous. The V end lost 5 bases, the J end lost 0 bases, and 11 bases lay between the germline ends. CDR3 length: 15 amino acids. Germline V gene data show CDR1 as SGHAT and CDR2 as FQNNGV. CDR3 sequence (DNA): TGTGCCAGCAGCCCCAGGAAATTCTCCTACAATGAGCAGTTCTTC. Protein product: CASSPRKFSYNEQFF.

The chain is built from TRBV7-8 and TRBJ1-6; D is undetermined. V was trimmed by 5 bases and J by 4 bases, leaving 12 bases between them. The CDR3 runs 15 residues. Germline lookup yields CDR1 SGHVS and CDR2 FQNEAQ. CDR3 sequence reads: CASSQVRGYNSPLHF. CDR3 nucleotides: TGTGCCAGCAGCCAGGTTCGGGGATATAATTCACCCCTCCACTTT.

The table lists this clonotype with many counts. This chain uses TRBV7-2 with TRBJ2-3; tentatively, D is TRBD1 (6 bases). V lost 5 bases to trimming and J lost 5 bases, with 14 bases between them. The CDR3 has 14 amino acids. Per germline, CDR1 SGHTA and CDR2 FQGNSA. The DNA of the CDR3 is TGTGCCAGCAGCGTACCAGGGGAACGAGATACGCAGTATTTT. Residues: CASSVPGERDTQYF.

This chain joins TRBV3-1 and TRBJ1-4; no definite D call. V lost 1 base and J lost 5, with 11 bases in between. Germline V gene sequence: CDR1 LGHDT, CDR2 YNNKEL (reference sequence). The CDR3 loop spans 15 amino acids. The CDR3 nucleotides are TGTGCCAGCAGCCAAGGTGGGCTTGGGAATGAAAAACTGTTTTTT. It is translated as CASSQGGLGNEKLFF.

This clonotype was found a few times. This chain uses TRBV5-1 with TRBJ1-1; 8 positions agree with TRBD1. Germline CDR1 reads SGHRS; CDR2 reads YFSETQ. V lost 0 bases, J lost 1 base, and 5 bases stayed unmatched. The CDR3 runs to 16 residues. The CDR3 DNA reads as TGCGCCAGCAGCTTGGATCCCCAGGGGGCGAACACTGAAGCTTTCTTT. This codes for CASSLDPQGANTEAFF.

This clonotype showed up just a few times. The DNA of the CDR3 is TGTGCCACCAGCCCCCATACTGAAAAACTGTTTTTT. This codes for CATSPHTEKLFF. This rearrangement joins TRBV15 to TRBJ1-4; unclear D gene. Germline loops: CDR1 LNHNV, CDR2 YYDKDF (reference sequence). Trimming pared 5 bases from V and 7 bases from J, leaving 8 bases between. The CDR3 is 12 amino acids.

This rearrangement joins TRBV12-5 to TRBJ2-7; D perhaps matches TRBD1 (5 bases). The CDR3 is made up of 12 amino acids. Deletions cut 6 bases from V and 1 base from J, with 7 bases between. The germline gives CDR1 LGHNT, CDR2 FRNRAP. The DNA for the CDR3 is TGTGCTAGTGGAAGGGGTTCCTACGAGCAGTACTTC. Protein product: CASGRGSYEQYF.